The 24 T cell receptor beta chains reported below all come from one sample, sequenced in a study of response to subunit inactivated influenza vaccine. TCRdb redid the calling of the RT-PCR reads with MiXCR, one entry per CDR3 protein. The sample carries 610,000 or so distinct CDR3 sequences, 12% to 15% recorded once. The sample consisted of PBMCs from blood, taken 12 days after vaccination. The source of these receptors is a middle-aged man who received an inactivated influenza vaccine.

The J gene is TRBJ1-1, the V gene TRBV30; a possible D gene is TRBD1 (6 bases). Germline V gene lookup returns CDR1 GTSNPN and CDR2 SVGIG (reference sequence). V was clipped by 3 bases and J by 4 bases, with 12 bases between them. This CDR3 has 13 residues. CDR3 loop: CAWSKQGRTEAFF. CDR3 in DNA: TGTGCCTGGAGCAAACAGGGCCGCACTGAAGCTTTCTTT.

The chain employs TRBV5-1 and TRBJ2-1, with 11 bases matching TRBD1. CDR1 and CDR2 (germline): SGHRS, YFSETQ. V shed 0 bases, J shed 7 bases, and the junction held 6 bases outside the gene matches. This CDR3 has 16 amino acids. The CDR3 region has the DNA TGCGCCAGCAGCTTGGAATGGACAGGGGGCTTAAATGAGCAGTTCTTC. This codes for CASSLEWTGGLNEQFF.

The chain couples TRBV4-3 to TRBJ2-5; D gene unclear. CDR3 length: 15 residues. V shed 4 bases and J shed 3 bases, with 15 bases lying between them. The V gene's germline CDR1 is LGHNA and CDR2 YSLEER. The CDR3 sequence: CASSPLPDGKETQYF. CDR3 sequence (DNA): TGCGCCAGCAGCCCCCTTCCCGACGGCAAAGAGACCCAGTACTTC.

The chain joins TRBV20-1 to TRBJ2-1; D perhaps matches TRBD2 (6 bases). Germline V gene sequence: CDR1 DFQATT, CDR2 SNEGSKA (reference sequence). This CDR3 contains 16 residues. Trimming stripped 1 base from V and 0 bases from J, with 13 bases between. CDR3 sequence (DNA): TGCAGTGCTAGAGGGTATTTCGGGAGCTCCTACAATGAGCAGTTCTTC. Amino acids: CSARGYFGSSYNEQFF.

The CDR3 DNA reads TGTGCCAGCAGTTTACGGAAACAGGGGAATAGCGGCTACACCTTC. Its translation: CASSLRKQGNSGYTF. The V gene is TRBV6-5, the J gene TRBJ1-2; TRBD1 matches at 7 bases. The CDR3 spans 15 residues. The germline V gene encodes CDR1 MNHEY and CDR2 SVGAGI. The V and J ends lost 4 bases and 8 bases, in that order; junction bases with no gene match: 13.

This clonotype was detected a few times. The gene calls are TRBV6-1 and TRBJ2-1; 7 nucleotides match TRBD1. The CDR3 runs to 15 residues. V shed 3 bases, J shed 2 bases, and the junction held 4 bases outside the gene matches. The germline gives CDR1 MNHNS, CDR2 SASEGT. In DNA form, the CDR3 reads TGTGCCAGCAGTGATAAGGGGGCGACCTACAATGAGCAGTTCTTC. This codes for CASSDKGATYNEQFF.

Only a few counts were recorded for this clonotype. The chain links TRBV4-2 to TRBJ1-1, with 7 bases lining up with TRBD1. CDR3 length equals 16 residues. The junction had 7 bases not matched to a gene; V was cut back by 3 bases and J by 0 bases. In germline, CDR1 is LGHNA, CDR2 YNFKEQ. The CDR3 coding sequence is TGTGCCAGCAGCCACCCTGGGACAGCAATGAACACTGAAGCTTTCTTT. The encoded protein is CASSHPGTAMNTEAFF.

The sample holds a few counts of this clonotype. The CDR3 region is CASMKSQGNQPQHF. Here the CDR3 DNA reads TGTGCCAGCATGAAATCACAGGGAAATCAGCCCCAGCATTTT. This sequence joins TRBV12-3 or TRBV12-4 and TRBJ1-5; perhaps TRBD1 as D (6 bases). V lost 7 bases and J 4 bases, leaving 14 bases between the germline ends. This CDR3 spans 14 amino acids.

This clonotype has a handful of counts. This chain connects TRBV12-3 or TRBV12-4 to TRBJ1-1; 7 positions agree with TRBD1. The CDR3 extends over 13 amino acids. V was clipped by 5 bases and J by 10 bases; unmatched bases: 10. CDR3 region: CASSPRQGKRAFF. For the CDR3, the DNA is TGTGCCAGCAGTCCAAGACAGGGAAAGCGAGCTTTCTTT.

V gene TRBV10-3 combines with J gene TRBJ2-3; 14 nucleotides align to TRBD2. With V trimmed by 3 bases and J by 4 bases, 9 bases remained unmatched. From germline, CDR1 is ENHRY and CDR2 SYGVKD. CDR3 size: 18 residues. CDR3 nucleotide sequence: TGTGCCATCAGTGATCTAATGACTAGCGGGGGGGGCCCAGATACGCAGTATTTT. It encodes CAISDLMTSGGGPDTQYF.

This clonotype was seen repeatedly, ten times or more. This CDR3 reads CASNKGGSPLHF. CDR3 nucleotides: TGTGCCAGCAACAAAGGTGGCTCACCCCTCCACTTT. This chain joins TRBV14 and TRBJ1-6; D ambiguous. The CDR3 totals 12 residues. The V end lost 7 bases, the J end lost 10 bases, and 11 bases lay between the germline ends. CDR1 SGHDN and CDR2 FVKESK come from the germline V gene.

This clonotype was seen many times. J is TRBJ1-2 and V is TRBV3-1; possible D gene TRBD1, 5 bases. Germline-derived CDR1 and CDR2 are LGHDT and YNNKEL (reference sequence). Trimming stripped 3 bases from V and 5 bases from J, with 16 bases between. CDR3 length: 15 residues. CDR3 coding DNA: TGTGCCAGCAGCCAGAACCTCGGGACTGCGTATGGCTACACCTTC. Its translation is CASSQNLGTAYGYTF.

The J gene is TRBJ1-4, the V gene TRBV27; D unresolved. Trimming cost V 6 bases and J 8 bases, with 16 bases left between them. Per germline, CDR1 MNHEY and CDR2 SMNVEV (reference sequence). There are 14 residues in the CDR3. CDR3 bases: TGTGCCAGCAGACCGCCAGGAGACCGGGAAAAACTGTTTTTT. It yields the protein CASRPPGDREKLFF.

The rearrangement uses TRBV7-2 and TRBJ2-2, with TRBD1 identical over 7 bases. V gave up 5 bases and J gave up 4 bases; unmatched junction bases: 7. CDR1 is SGHTA, CDR2 FQGNSA, per germline. The CDR3 contains 15 residues. CDR3 nucleotides: TGTGCCAGCAGCGCGACAGGGATCGGCACCGGGGAGCTGTTTTTT. Protein: CASSATGIGTGELFF.

The chain combines TRBV7-9 with TRBJ2-2, with D unresolved. The CDR3 loop spans 13 amino acids. Looked up from germline, CDR1 is SEHNR and CDR2 is FQNEAQ (reference sequence). Trimming took off 5 bases at V and 7 bases at J, with 11 bases between the two ends. CDR3 amino acids: CASSRTPGGELFF. The CDR3 nucleotides are TGTGCCAGCAGCAGAACCCCGGGCGGGGAGCTGTTTTTT.

The chain employs TRBV7-2 and TRBJ2-5; D tentatively reads TRBD1 or TRBD2 (5 bases each). The CDR3 is made up of 15 amino acids. V was clipped by 4 bases and J by 5 bases, with 17 bases between them. Germline V gives CDR1 SGHTA, CDR2 FQGNSA. The CDR3 DNA reads as TGTGCCAGCAGCTATAGGGGCCCTACGGGGGAGACCCAGTACTTC. Its translation is CASSYRGPTGETQYF.

The chain links TRBV28 to TRBJ1-2; D unresolved. This CDR3 has 12 amino acids. Trimming pared 3 bases from V and 7 bases from J, leaving 9 bases between. Germline CDR1 and CDR2: MDHEN and SYDVKM. The CDR3 here is CASSFSEVGYTF. DNA for the CDR3: TGTGCCAGCAGTTTTTCAGAAGTTGGCTACACCTTC.

This clonotype was observed a handful of times. The chain links TRBV7-8 to TRBJ2-1, with D possibly called TRBD1 or TRBD2 (5 bases each). This CDR3 region has 16 residues. Trimming shortened V by 1 base and J by 4 bases, and 14 bases separated the two germline ends. CDR1 is SGHVS and CDR2 is FQNEAQ in the germline V gene. The CDR3 DNA sequence: TGTGCCAGCAGCTTAGGGGGACCCCCTCTTTACAATGAGCAGTTCTTC. This codes for CASSLGGPPLYNEQFF.

The genes are TRBV5-5 and TRBJ2-3; no reliable D call. CDR1 is SGHKS, CDR2 YYEKEE, per germline (reference sequence). This CDR3 comprises 14 residues. Trimming took 4 bases from V and 2 from J, leaving 11 bases between them. CDR3 sequence reads: CASSLTSTTDTQYF. The CDR3 coding sequence is TGTGCCAGCAGCCTGACCAGCACCACAGATACGCAGTATTTT.

The chain combines TRBV11-2 with TRBJ2-1; 9 bases fit TRBD2. This CDR3 is 18 amino acids long. Germline trimming cut 0 bases from V and 6 bases from J; bases unmatched to any gene: 12. Germline-derived CDR1 and CDR2 are SGHAT and FQNNGV. The CDR3 DNA sequence: TGTGCCAGCAGCTTAGATCTTCGGGCGGGGGGGCCTTTCAATGAGCAGTTCTTC. Its translation: CASSLDLRAGGPFNEQFF.

This clonotype was seen at least ten times. The gene calls are TRBV24-1 and TRBJ2-1; D possibly corresponds to TRBD2 (5 bases). This CDR3 has 14 amino acids. Germline V gene data show CDR1 as KGHDR and CDR2 as SFDVKD. V dropped 7 bases and J dropped 6 bases, with 15 bases sitting between them. The CDR3 sequence: CATSEWGEGNEQFF. The CDR3 DNA reads TGTGCCACCAGCGAGTGGGGAGAGGGCAATGAGCAGTTCTTC.

The chain has TRBV7-2 and TRBJ2-1, with D unresolved. The CDR3 is 17 residues long. In germline, CDR1 is SGHTA, CDR2 FQGNSA. The germline V and J ends were trimmed by 3 bases and 8 bases, with 23 bases remaining between them. CDR3 nucleotides: TGTGCCAGCAGCTTCATAAAGTTGGACCCCGGTAGGGATGAGCAGTTCTTC. Its protein is CASSFIKLDPGRDEQFF.

This clonotype was found many times. This chain links TRBV5-1 with TRBJ1-5, with a tentative D call TRBD1 (5 bases). Germline V gene lookup returns CDR1 SGHRS and CDR2 YFSETQ. The ends were cut back, 0 bases at V and 7 bases at J, with 14 bases in the middle. The CDR3 is 15 residues long. The CDR3 sequence is CASSLGDSQNQPQHF. The CDR3 bases are TGCGCCAGCAGCTTGGGGGACTCCCAGAACCAGCCCCAGCATTTT.

The V call is TRBV24-1, the J call TRBJ1-1, with unresolved D. The V gene's germline CDR1 is KGHDR and CDR2 SFDVKD. The CDR3 extends over 13 amino acids. The ends were cut back, 4 bases at V and 1 base at J, with 6 bases in the middle. The CDR3 bases are TGTGCCACCAGTGAACACTCGAACACTGAAGCTTTCTTT. Translation: CATSEHSNTEAFF.